The sequence of this T cell receptor beta chain was determined in a study of CD8 T cells in Susac syndrome. The study's findings and limits: An acknowledgment was made by the study that its TCR sequencing and HLA analysis involved relatively few individuals.

TCR beta sequences were obtained from blood CD8+ and CD4+ T cells. Negative isolation was used for CD8+ and CD4+ T cells and FACS enrichment for TEMRA cells. The CDR3 covers 13 residues. V was pared by 8 bases and J by 4 bases, with 14 bases between. Germline V gives CDR1 SGHTA, CDR2 FQGTGA. When the RNA was reverse transcribed, random hexamers were used with an input of roughly 0.45 to 1 ug. Amplification of TCR beta CDR3 was carried out by immunoSEQ multiplex PCR, which covered 54 Vbeta and 13 Jbeta segments. TCRdb re-derived calls from the immunoSEQ multiplex PCR reads in MiXCR, one entry per CDR3 protein. The sample gives hundreds of thousands of distinct CDR3 sequences, about 90% of which show up once; about 0.12% is in the top ten. Of note for this clonotype: Its antigen is not identified.

The source of this sequence is a human donor with multiple sclerosis. Material for sequencing was CD8+ T cells from PBMCs. The chain links TRBV7-3 to TRBJ1-2; D is unresolved. CDR3 nucleotide sequence: TGTGCCAGCGGGGAAACAGAGAGCTATGGCTACACCTTC. As protein: CASGETESYGYTF.